This T cell receptor (beta chain) comes out of a study of blood T cell repertoires in COVID-19. This clone appeared once. This sample also contains other DNA sequences that code for the same CDR3. Assay used: immunoSEQ multiplex PCR; TCRdb lists only in-frame clones, some missing. The table lists about 150,000 clones, roughly four fifths of them singletons. Germline V gene lookup returns CDR1 SGHTA and CDR2 FQGNSA. The CDR3 extends over 14 amino acids. V dropped 5 bases and J dropped 5 bases, with 13 bases sitting between them. The chain joins TRBV7-2 to TRBJ1-5, with D possibly being TRBD1 (6 bases). The sample taken for sequencing was peripheral blood. The TCR sequence derives from an elderly man with acute or convalescent COVID-19. Here the CDR3 reads CASSPNRVDQPQHF. In DNA form, the CDR3 reads TGTGCCAGCAGCCCAAACAGGGTTGATCAGCCCCAGCATTTT.